This T cell receptor (beta chain) was observed in a study of molecular identifiers for immune sequencing clone quantification. This clonotype was seen ten or more times. MiXCR, applied by TCRdb to the PCR reads, yields one record per CDR3 protein. The sample records about 630,000 distinct CDR3 sequences, about 25% being singletons. Libraries of naive CD8 cells were prepared from 20,000 to 1,000,000 sorted cells using 10%, 30% or 50% RNA. Trimming pared 5 bases from V and 4 bases from J, leaving 13 bases between. The CDR3 length is 14 residues. The germline V gene has CDR1 SEHNR and CDR2 FQNEAQ (reference sequence).

Sequencing was carried out using naive CD8+ T cells from blood, with Jurkat cell RNA spiked in. Subset meaning: FACS-sorted CD8+CD4-CCR7+CD45RA+ naive T cells. The TCR sequence derives from a human donor in good health. Some libraries in this study had Jurkat cell RNA spiked in. The V call is TRBV7-9, the J call TRBJ2-3; D remains unclear. CDR3 sequence reads: CASSPGVQPDTQYF. CDR3 DNA: TGTGCCAGCAGCCCTGGGGTCCAGCCAGATACGCAGTATTTT.